Listed below are T cell receptor beta chains from one sample, sequenced in a study of CD8 T cells in ankylosing spondylitis. TCRdb reprocessed the 5' RACE reads via MiXCR and lists one record per CDR3 protein. The table records 200,000 to 300,000 distinct CDR3 sequences, 20% to 30% of them present only once. Sample: blood, either unsorted or a sorted T cell fraction (not recorded which). Source of these receptors: a male donor with ankylosing spondylitis or in good health (not recorded which). The CDR3 runs from the conserved cysteine through the conserved F or W. Each record gives: clone size, D gene, V gene, J gene, CDR3 protein, CDR3 DNA. The D gene is left open where the match is weak. A row's size may be missing; if present it is once, few, many or a size class.

.	.	TRBV2	TRBJ1-6	CASTFNHGGSPSPLHF	TGTGCCAGCACCTTTAACCACGGGGGAAGTCCATCACCCCTCCACTTT
few	TRBD1	TRBV6-6	TRBJ2-7	CASRGQLDYEQYF	TGTGCCAGCAGGGGACAGCTTGACTACGAGCAGTACTTC
once	TRBD1	TRBV3-1	TRBJ2-3	CASSQEWTGSTDTQYF	TGTGCCAGCAGCCAAGAGTGGACAGGGAGCACAGATACGCAGTATTTT
.	TRBD1	TRBV2	TRBJ1-2	CASVNRGRDYGYTF	TGTGCCAGCGTAAACAGGGGGCGCGACTATGGCTACACCTTC
.	.	TRBV6-5	TRBJ1-6	CASSYSISGSPLHF	TGTGCCAGCAGTTACTCGATATCAGGTTCACCCCTCCACTTT
.	.	TRBV11-2	TRBJ2-7	CASSLEYEQYF	TGTGCCAGCAGCTTAGAATACGAGCAGTACTTC
few	TRBD2	TRBV20-1	TRBJ2-1	CSAPASGGANEQFF	TGCAGTGCTCCCGCTAGCGGGGGGGCGAATGAGCAGTTCTTC
.	TRBD2	TRBV5-6	TRBJ2-2	CASSLRLAANTGELFF	TGTGCCAGCAGCTTGCGGCTAGCGGCCAACACCGGGGAGCTGTTTTTT
many	.	TRBV29-1	TRBJ1-2	CSASLTGILGNYGYTF	TGCAGCGCCTCCCTTACGGGCATTCTGGGGAACTATGGCTACACCTTC
.	TRBD1	TRBV20-1	TRBJ2-7	CSASWDSSLRREQYF	TGCAGTGCTTCCTGGGACAGTTCCTTAAGGAGGGAGCAGTACTTC
.	.	TRBV20-1	TRBJ2-3	CSARFQTGGTQYF	TGCAGTGCTAGATTCCAGACCGGTGGCACGCAGTATTTT
few	TRBD1	TRBV7-2	TRBJ2-7	CASSRSHKGDSGLEQYF	TGTGCCAGCAGCCGGAGTCACAAGGGGGACAGCGGTCTGGAGCAGTACTTC
few	.	TRBV10-2	TRBJ2-3	CASYHRRGADTQYF	TGCGCCTCCTATCATCGGCGGGGCGCAGATACGCAGTATTTT
few	.	TRBV4-2	TRBJ2-5	CASSQAPNIAETQYF	TGTGCCAGCAGCCAGGCGCCAAACATCGCCGAGACCCAGTACTTC
.	.	TRBV11-2	TRBJ2-3	CASSLVGEPEPQYF	TGTGCCAGCAGCTTAGTGGGAGAGCCTGAGCCGCAGTATTTT
.	.	TRBV12-3/TRBV12-4	TRBJ1-4	CASIHSEGEKLFF	TGTGCCAGCATCCACAGCGAGGGGGAAAAACTGTTTTTT
.	.	TRBV27	TRBJ2-3	CASRTRTGATDTQYF	TGTGCCAGCAGGACTCGGACGGGGGCCACAGATACGCAGTATTTT
many	.	TRBV12-3/TRBV12-4	TRBJ1-2	CASSLAQQGSDGYTF	TGTGCCAGCAGTTTAGCGCAACAGGGATCGGATGGCTACACCTTC
.	.	TRBV28	TRBJ2-5	CASSLASRVYETQYF	TGTGCCAGCAGTTTAGCGTCCAGGGTTTATGAGACCCAGTACTTC
.	.	TRBV12-3/TRBV12-4	TRBJ2-3	CATGLGGGPNTDTQYF	TGTGCCACCGGTTTGGGTGGGGGGCCCAACACAGATACGCAGTATTTT
.	TRBD2	TRBV7-2	TRBJ2-1	CASSFSGGVANEQFF	TGTGCCAGCAGTTTTAGCGGGGGGGTAGCGAATGAGCAGTTCTTC
few	TRBD1	TRBV20-1	TRBJ2-3	CSARGTGRPDTQYF	TGCAGTGCTAGAGGGACAGGGAGGCCAGATACGCAGTATTTT
many	.	TRBV20-1	TRBJ2-1	CSVEKVGSRQFF	TGCAGTGTAGAAAAAGTCGGATCGAGGCAGTTCTTC
.	.	TRBV28	TRBJ2-4	CASSFGLLDIQYF	TGTGCCAGCAGTTTCGGGCTCCTAGACATTCAGTACTTC
.	.	TRBV7-9	TRBJ2-5	CASSLASVLRETQYF	TGTGCCAGCAGCTTAGCGAGCGTCCTCCGTGAGACCCAGTACTTC
.	.	TRBV20-1	TRBJ2-5	CSARDRTLGVETQYF	TGCAGTGCTAGAGATAGGACCTTGGGGGTGGAGACCCAGTACTTC
.	.	TRBV20-1	TRBJ2-7	CSARGTALEQYF	TGCAGTGCTAGAGGGACGGCGTTAGAGCAGTACTTC
few	.	TRBV20-1	TRBJ1-1	CSARLGGGNTEAFF	TGCAGTGCTAGATTGGGAGGGGGAAACACTGAAGCTTTCTTT
few	TRBD2	TRBV24-1	TRBJ2-3	CATSDGRGARTDTQYF	TGTGCCACCAGTGACGGGAGGGGGGCCCGCACAGATACGCAGTATTTT
many	.	TRBV20-1	TRBJ2-1	CSARGRNEQFF	TGCAGTGCTAGAGGTAGAAATGAGCAGTTCTTC
.	.	TRBV3-1	TRBJ2-1	CASSPTVSNLFF	TGTGCCAGCAGTCCGACAGTCTCAAACCTGTTCTTC
.	.	TRBV5-6	TRBJ1-2	CASSPEGTEFLGYTF	TGTGCCAGCAGCCCCGAGGGCACAGAGTTCCTTGGCTACACCTTC
many	.	TRBV20-1	TRBJ2-1	CSARDGFGPRGGNEQFF	TGCAGTGCTAGAGATGGTTTTGGCCCCAGGGGGGGCAATGAGCAGTTCTTC
many	TRBD1	TRBV20-1	TRBJ2-7	CSARGGQGFYEQYF	TGCAGTGCTAGAGGCGGACAGGGTTTCTACGAGCAGTACTTC
.	.	TRBV20-1	TRBJ2-5	CSAPEGREKTQYF	TGCAGTGCTCCCGAGGGCAGGGAGAAGACCCAGTACTTC
many	.	TRBV5-1	TRBJ1-2	CASSLGQGLLNYGYTF	TGCGCCAGCAGCTTGGGGCAGGGACTCCTCAATTATGGCTACACCTTC
once	TRBD2	TRBV24-1	TRBJ2-3	CATSDLAGGPDTQYF	TGTGCCACCAGTGATCTAGCGGGGGGGCCAGATACGCAGTATTTT
.	.	TRBV20-1	TRBJ2-3	CSASNRDTQYF	TGCAGTGCTAGTAACAGGGATACGCAGTATTTT
few	.	TRBV20-1	TRBJ2-2	CSARSIGYTGELFF	TGCAGTGCTAGGAGCATCGGTTACACCGGGGAGCTGTTTTTT
many	.	TRBV4-2	TRBJ2-1	CASSQPSQGGPNEQFF	TGTGCCAGCAGCCAACCCTCACAGGGAGGTCCCAATGAGCAGTTCTTC
.	.	TRBV23-1	TRBJ1-4	CAIRPVANEKLFF	TGCGCCATTCGCCCCGTAGCTAATGAAAAACTGTTTTTT
.	.	TRBV6-2/TRBV6-3	TRBJ2-3	CASSRLRGADTQYF	TGTGCCAGCAGCCGTCTAAGGGGCGCGGATACGCAGTATTTT